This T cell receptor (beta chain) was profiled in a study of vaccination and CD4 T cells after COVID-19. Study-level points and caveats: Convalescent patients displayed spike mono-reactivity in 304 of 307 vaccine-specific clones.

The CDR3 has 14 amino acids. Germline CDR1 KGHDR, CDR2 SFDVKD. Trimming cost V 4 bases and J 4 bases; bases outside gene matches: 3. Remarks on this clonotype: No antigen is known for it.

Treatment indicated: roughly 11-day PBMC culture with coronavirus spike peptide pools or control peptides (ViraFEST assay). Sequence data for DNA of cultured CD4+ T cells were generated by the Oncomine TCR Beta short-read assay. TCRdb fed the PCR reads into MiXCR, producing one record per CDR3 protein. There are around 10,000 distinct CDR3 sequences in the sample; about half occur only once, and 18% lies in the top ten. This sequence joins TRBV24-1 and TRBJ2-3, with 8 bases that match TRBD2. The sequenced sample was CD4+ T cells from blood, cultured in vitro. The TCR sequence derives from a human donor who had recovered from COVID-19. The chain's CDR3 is CATSDPRGADTQYF. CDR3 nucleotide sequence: TGTGCCACCAGTGACCCGCGGGGGGCAGATACGCAGTATTTT.